One and the same sample provided the 29 T cell receptor beta chains below, sequenced in a study of cytomegalovirus exposure and HLA in healthy donors. 60 Vbeta and 13 Jbeta primers were used in PCR. This table comes from immunoSEQ multiplex PCR, and its TCRdb copy is limited to in-frame clones, with some not included. This sample has roughly 150,000 clones; around 68% occur once, and the top ten carry about 10%. Sequencing used PBMCs. The receptor source for this set is a man in his thirties or forties in good health and CMV-seropositive.

Details on this clone: Other DNA sequences in this specimen translate into the identical CDR3. This rearrangement joins TRBV11-2 to TRBJ1-2, with 7 bases matching TRBD1. CDR1 is SGHAT and CDR2 is FQNNGV in the germline V gene. With V trimmed by 0 bases and J by 5 bases, 3 bases remained unmatched. The CDR3 covers 14 residues. The CDR3 DNA reads TGTGCCAGCAGCTTAGACCGGGACAGTTATGGCTACACCTTC. Amino acids: CASSLDRDSYGYTF.

V usage is TRBV7-8 and J usage is TRBJ2-1, with 9 positions matching TRBD2. The CDR3 runs 15 residues. V shed 2 bases, J shed 9 bases, and the junction held 8 bases outside the gene matches. Germline V lookup: CDR1 SGHVS, CDR2 FQNEAQ. CDR3 nucleotides: TGTGCCAGCAGCTTACCAGGGACTAGCAAAGCTGAGCAGTTCTTC. Its protein is CASSLPGTSKAEQFF.

Here the CDR3 DNA reads TGCAGTGGAAGGAGGAACACTGAAGCTTTCTTT. Its protein product is CSGRRNTEAFF. The J gene is TRBJ1-1, the V gene TRBV20-1; D is undetermined. Germline V gives CDR1 DFQATT, CDR2 SNEGSKA (reference sequence). The V and J ends lost 7 bases and 1 base respectively, with 7 bases between them. This CDR3 contains 11 residues.

The CDR3 loop is CAWSGGEGRSYEQYF. CDR3 bases: TGTGCCTGGAGTGGGGGCGAAGGGCGTTCCTACGAGCAGTACTTC. The chain is built from TRBV30 and TRBJ2-7; a weak D match, TRBD1 (5 bases). Trimming removed 1 base from V and 1 base from J, with 14 bases in between. The germline V gene has CDR1 GTSNPN and CDR2 SVGIG (reference sequence). CDR3 length equals 15 residues. Combining the CDR3 with reference TRBV30 and TRBJ2-7 gives the whole variable domain SQTIHQWPATLVQPVGSPLSLECTVEGTSNPNLYWYRQAAGRGLQLLFYSVGIGQISSEVPQNLSASRPQDRQFILSSKKLLLSDSGFYLCAWSGGEGRSYEQYFGPGTRLTVT.

V usage is TRBV19 and J usage is TRBJ2-3; 8 bases line up with TRBD2. CDR3 size: 16 residues. Germline V gene data show CDR1 as LNHDA and CDR2 as SQIVND (reference sequence). Trimming took 6 bases from V and 8 from J; bases not matched to a gene: 16. CDR3 loop: CASSQGQREYESTQYF. As DNA, the CDR3 is TGTGCCAGTAGCCAAGGCCAGCGGGAGTACGAAAGTACGCAGTATTTT.

The gene calls are TRBV10-1 and TRBJ1-1; D is undetermined. The CDR3 contains 13 residues. Germline lookup yields CDR1 WNHNN and CDR2 SYGVQD (reference sequence). The V end lost 2 bases, the J end lost 11 bases, and 15 bases lay between the germline ends. The CDR3 region has the DNA TGCGCCAGCAGTGAGAATTTTCGGAGTGGGGCTTTCTTT. Its protein is CASSENFRSGAFF.

This clone was seen only once. In the same sample, other DNA sequences code for this CDR3. V is TRBV6-6 and J is TRBJ1-1; 7 bases line up with TRBD1. J gave up 0 bases and V 4 bases, and 8 bases lay outside the gene matches. The CDR3 totals 16 residues. Per germline, CDR1 MNHNY and CDR2 SVGAGI (reference sequence). CDR3 loop: CASSSLGQVVNTEAFF. The DNA of the CDR3 is TGTGCCAGCAGTTCCCTTGGACAGGTTGTGAACACTGAAGCTTTCTTT.

This chain links TRBV6-4 with TRBJ2-1; D ambiguous. The CDR3 has 15 amino acids. CDR1 is MRHNA and CDR2 is SNTAGT in the germline V gene. Deletions cut 2 bases from V and 7 bases from J, with 15 bases between. CDR3 region: CASSDPSMPGNEQFF. DNA of the CDR3: TGTGCCAGCAGTGACCCGTCCATGCCCGGGAATGAGCAGTTCTTC.

A few counts support this clone. The chain joins TRBV14 to TRBJ2-1, with D unclear. Trimming took 4 bases from V and 0 from J, leaving 13 bases between them. The CDR3 extends over 16 amino acids. Germline assignment: CDR1 SGHDN and CDR2 FVKESK. CDR3 protein: CASSPRSRSSYNEQFF. The CDR3, as DNA: TGTGCCAGCAGCCCCCGTAGCCGGAGCTCCTACAATGAGCAGTTCTTC.

The chain employs TRBV6-5 and TRBJ2-1, with D maybe TRBD1 (5 bases). V lost 9 bases, J lost 6 bases, and 18 bases lay in between. Germline CDR1 MNHEY, CDR2 SVGAGI. The CDR3 extends over 14 amino acids. In nucleotides, the CDR3 is TGTGCCAGGCATTTGGGGCCCCTCTCCAATGAGCAGTTCTTC. It encodes CARHLGPLSNEQFF.

This clone was counted a single time. V and J are TRBV4-2 and TRBJ2-3; perhaps TRBD1 as D (6 bases). V was shortened by 0 bases and J by 1 base, with 11 bases between the two germline ends. Germline assignment: CDR1 LGHNA and CDR2 YNFKEQ. This CDR3 contains 16 residues. CDR3 DNA sequence: TGTGCCAGCAGCCAAGATCTGAAGGGGGGCACAGATACGCAGTATTTT. Translation gives CASSQDLKGGTDTQYF.

This chain links TRBV19 with TRBJ1-4; a weak D match, TRBD1 (6 bases). The V end lost 2 bases, the J end lost 0 bases, and 10 bases lay between the germline ends. This CDR3 is built from 16 residues. Per the germline V gene, CDR1 is LNHDA and CDR2 is SQIVND (reference sequence). In DNA form, the CDR3 reads TGTGCCAGTAGTATAATAGGGGGGGCAACTAATGAAAAACTGTTTTTT. This encodes CASSIIGGATNEKLFF.

J is TRBJ2-1 and V is TRBV5-1, with 9 bases identical to TRBD1. This CDR3 has 15 amino acids. Germline CDR1 reads SGHRS; CDR2 reads YFSETQ. Losses at the gene ends were 7 bases for V and 7 bases for J; bases not matched to a gene: 12. The CDR3, as DNA: TGCGCCAGCTACCTCGGGACAGGGAGAGCGAATGAGCAGTTCTTC. It codes for CASYLGTGRANEQFF.

The rearrangement uses TRBV11-2 and TRBJ2-1; weak D call: TRBD1 (6 bases). Trimming left V 4 bases short and J 3 bases short, with 13 bases between. Germline V gene lookup returns CDR1 SGHAT and CDR2 FQNNGV. The CDR3 runs 15 residues. The CDR3 region is CASSSRGRYYNEQFF. CDR3 bases: TGTGCCAGCAGCTCCAGGGGTAGATACTACAATGAGCAGTTCTTC.

This chain connects TRBV30 to TRBJ2-5; 8 nucleotides line up with TRBD1. Per the germline V gene, CDR1 is GTSNPN and CDR2 is SVGIG (reference sequence). J lost 5 bases, V lost 7 bases, and 15 bases had no gene match. This CDR3 contains 15 residues. In nucleotides, the CDR3 is TGTGCCTACGACCGGGACAGGATGAGGTGGGAGACCCAGTACTTC. Translating it yields CAYDRDRMRWETQYF. The entire variable domain, with the rest obtained from reference TRBV30 and TRBJ2-5, is as follows: SQTIHQWPATLVQPVGSPLSLECTVEGTSNPNLYWYRQAAGRGLQLLFYSVGIGQISSEVPQNLSASRPQDRQFILSSKKLLLSDSGFYLCAYDRDRMRWETQYFGPGTRLLVL.

There are a few counts of this clone. The rearrangement uses TRBV5-1 and TRBJ1-1, with TRBD1 matching over 7 bases. Germline V gene data show CDR1 as SGHRS and CDR2 as YFSETQ. There are 13 residues in the CDR3. V dropped 4 bases and J dropped 5; count of bases not matched to a gene: 5. This CDR3 is CASSVGTETEAFF. CDR3 coding DNA: TGCGCCAGCAGCGTAGGGACAGAGACTGAAGCTTTCTTT.

The chain uses TRBV19 and TRBJ1-1; no clear D. The CDR3 is made up of 13 amino acids. CDR1 and CDR2 (germline): LNHDA, SQIVND (reference sequence). Trimming removed 3 bases at V and 8 bases at J, with 13 bases between. In DNA form, the CDR3 reads TGTGCCAGTAGTATTTTTCCGGTGGGCGAAGCTTTCTTT. This translates into CASSIFPVGEAFF.

The rearrangement uses TRBV5-1 and TRBJ2-1; D is uncertain. Between the trimmed V and J ends, which lost 4 bases and 4 bases, there was a span of 9 bases. Germline CDR1 reads SGHRS; CDR2 reads YFSETQ. This CDR3 is built from 13 residues. CDR3 amino acids: CASSLVEYNEQFF. The DNA of the CDR3 is TGCGCCAGCAGCCTGGTAGAGTACAATGAGCAGTTCTTC.

The rearrangement links TRBV7-8 to TRBJ1-2; a weak D match, TRBD1 (6 bases). The germline V and J ends were trimmed by 3 bases and 6 bases, with 14 bases remaining between them. The germline V gene encodes CDR1 SGHVS and CDR2 FQNEAQ. The CDR3 contains 14 residues. The CDR3 sequence: CASSLFVQGNGYTF. The CDR3 nucleotides are TGTGCCAGCAGCTTGTTCGTACAGGGCAATGGCTACACCTTC.

The V and J genes are TRBV19 and TRBJ1-5, with a tentative D call TRBD1 (5 bases). Germline lookup yields CDR1 LNHDA and CDR2 SQIVND (reference sequence). V lost 6 bases and J 5 bases, leaving 8 bases between the germline ends. This CDR3 has 12 residues. CDR3 in amino acids: CASRQGYQPQHF. The CDR3 region has the DNA TGTGCCAGTAGGCAGGGCTATCAGCCCCAGCATTTT.

The genes are TRBV4-1 and TRBJ1-2; tentatively, D is TRBD1 (6 bases). V gave up 4 bases and J gave up 6 bases, with 12 bases separating them. CDR3 size: 13 residues. Germline-derived CDR1 and CDR2 are MGHRA and YSYEKL. The CDR3 loop is CASSRWSGDGYTF. CDR3 bases: TGCGCCAGCAGCCGCTGGTCAGGGGATGGCTACACCTTC.

The chain has TRBV21-1 and TRBJ2-7; the table's D gene call, TRBD2, was not cross checked with the DNA. TRBV21-1 is termed a pseudogene. This CDR3 contains 12 residues. The DNA for the CDR3 is TGTGCCAGCAGCAAAGTAAGCGCGGGAGGTATCTTC. Translating it yields CASSKVSAGGIF.

The CDR3 loop reads CASSSPKLGGYEQYF. In DNA form, the CDR3 reads TGTGCCAGCAGTTCTCCTAAATTGGGGGGCTACGAGCAGTACTTC. The chain combines TRBV2 with TRBJ2-7; maybe TRBD2 (6 bases). Germline V gene data show CDR1 as SNHLY and CDR2 as FYNNEI. The CDR3 runs to 15 residues. The ends were cut back, 5 bases at V and 3 bases at J, with 17 bases in the middle.

The CDR3 coding sequence is TGCGCCGTCCCAGAGAACACCGGGGAGCTGTTTTTT. It yields the protein CAVPENTGELFF. This chain joins TRBV10-1 and TRBJ2-2; no clear D gene. The CDR3 runs to 12 residues. V lost 11 bases and J lost 1, with 8 bases in between. Germline lookup yields CDR1 WNHNN and CDR2 SYGVQD (reference sequence).

The gene calls are TRBV27 and TRBJ1-6; 9 bases fit TRBD1. Germline V gene lookup returns CDR1 MNHEY and CDR2 SMNVEV (reference sequence). The CDR3 extends over 15 amino acids. The trim removed 3 bases at V and 7 bases at J, leaving 4 bases unmatched. The CDR3 region has the DNA TGTGCCAGCAGTTTTGGGACAGGGATAAATTCACCCCTCCACTTT. It translates to CASSFGTGINSPLHF.

The J gene is TRBJ2-4, the V gene TRBV6-4, with 8 bases that match TRBD1. Germline V CDR1 and CDR2: MRHNA, SNTAGT. V shed 8 bases and J 2 bases; nucleotides not matched to a gene: 8. The CDR3 is 15 amino acids. As DNA, the CDR3 is TGTGCCAGCCCTCCCGGGACAGGTCCCAAAAACATTCAGTACTTC. It translates to CASPPGTGPKNIQYF.

The chain combines TRBV28 with TRBJ1-2, with 7 bases identical to TRBD1. The V and J ends lost 5 bases and 5 bases, in that order; junction bases with no gene match: 8. Germline assignment: CDR1 MDHEN and CDR2 SYDVKM. This CDR3 has 14 amino acids. CDR3 loop: CASSELGTAYGYTF. The DNA of the CDR3 is TGTGCCAGCAGTGAACTCGGGACAGCTTATGGCTACACCTTC.

This clone has just one count. The chain uses TRBV5-4 and TRBJ2-5; 13 nucleotides agree with TRBD2. The J segment lost 4 bases and the V segment lost 3 bases, leaving 6 bases of the junction unmatched. Germline V gives CDR1 SGHNT, CDR2 YYREEE (reference sequence). This CDR3 is 16 amino acids long. The CDR3 DNA reads TGTGCCAGCAGCTCCGGACTAGCGGGAGTGGGAGAGACCCAGTACTTC. Protein product: CASSSGLAGVGETQYF.

V usage is TRBV2 and J usage is TRBJ2-7; TRBD1 agrees at 8 bases. This CDR3 is built from 13 residues. V trimming: 10 bases; J trimming: 1 base; junction bases outside the gene matches: 6. Germline CDR1 and CDR2: SNHLY and FYNNEI. CDR3 coding DNA: TGTGCCACAGGGGGCGTAGGTTCCTACGAGCAGTACTTC. This encodes CATGGVGSYEQYF.